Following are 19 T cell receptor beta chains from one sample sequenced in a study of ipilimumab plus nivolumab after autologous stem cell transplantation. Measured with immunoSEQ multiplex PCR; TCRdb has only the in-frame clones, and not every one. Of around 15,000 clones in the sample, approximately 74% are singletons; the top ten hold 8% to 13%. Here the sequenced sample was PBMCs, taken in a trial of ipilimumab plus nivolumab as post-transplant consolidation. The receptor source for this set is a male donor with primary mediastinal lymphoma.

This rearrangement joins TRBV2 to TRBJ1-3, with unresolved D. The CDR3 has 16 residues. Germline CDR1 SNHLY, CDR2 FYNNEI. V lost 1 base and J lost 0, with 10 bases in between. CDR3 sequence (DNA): TGTGCCAGCAGTGAAGTCGTCGTATACTCTGGAAACACCATATATTTT. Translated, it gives CASSEVVVYSGNTIYF.

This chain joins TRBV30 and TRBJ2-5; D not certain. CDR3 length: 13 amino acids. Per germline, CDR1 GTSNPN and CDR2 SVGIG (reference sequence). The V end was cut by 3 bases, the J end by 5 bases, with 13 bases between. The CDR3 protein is CAWRLRGWETQYF. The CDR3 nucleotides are TGTGCCTGGAGATTGAGAGGCTGGGAGACCCAGTACTTC.

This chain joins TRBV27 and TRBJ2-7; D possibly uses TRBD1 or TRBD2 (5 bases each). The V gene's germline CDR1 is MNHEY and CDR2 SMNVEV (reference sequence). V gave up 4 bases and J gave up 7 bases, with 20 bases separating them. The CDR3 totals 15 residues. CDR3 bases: TGTGCCAGCAGTTCCTCCCGGGACCCGAGGGAGGAGCAGTACTTC. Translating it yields CASSSSRDPREEQYF.

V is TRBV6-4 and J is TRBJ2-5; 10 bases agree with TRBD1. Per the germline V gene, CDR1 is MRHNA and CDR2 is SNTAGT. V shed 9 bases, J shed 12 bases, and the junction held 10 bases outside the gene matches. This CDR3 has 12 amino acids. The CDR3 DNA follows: TGTGCCAGGATTCCCGGGACAGGGGAGAAGTACTTC. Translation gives CARIPGTGEKYF.

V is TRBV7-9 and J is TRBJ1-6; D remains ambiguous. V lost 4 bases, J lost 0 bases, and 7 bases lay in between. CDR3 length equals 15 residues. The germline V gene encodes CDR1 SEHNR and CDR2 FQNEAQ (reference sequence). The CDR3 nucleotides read TGTGCCAGCAGCTCTTTGGGCTCCTATAATTCACCCCTCCACTTT. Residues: CASSSLGSYNSPLHF.

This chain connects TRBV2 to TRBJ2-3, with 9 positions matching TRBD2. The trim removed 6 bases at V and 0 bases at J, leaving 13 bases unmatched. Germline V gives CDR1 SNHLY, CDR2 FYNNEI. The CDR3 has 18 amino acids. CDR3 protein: CASRAPSGAGGSTDTQYF. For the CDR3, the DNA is TGTGCCAGCAGGGCTCCTAGTGGAGCGGGGGGAAGCACAGATACGCAGTATTTT.

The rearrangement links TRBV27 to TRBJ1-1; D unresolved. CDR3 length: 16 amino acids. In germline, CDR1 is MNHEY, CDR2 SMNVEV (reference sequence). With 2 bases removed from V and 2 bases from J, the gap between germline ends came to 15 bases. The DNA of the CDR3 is TGTGCCAGCAGTTTAAGTGGAGGGCTCTTTAACACTGAAGCTTTCTTT. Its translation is CASSLSGGLFNTEAFF.

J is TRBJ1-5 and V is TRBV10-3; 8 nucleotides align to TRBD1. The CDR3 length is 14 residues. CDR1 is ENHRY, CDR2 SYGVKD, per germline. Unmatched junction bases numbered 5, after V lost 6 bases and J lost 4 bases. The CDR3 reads CAISDRGSNQPQHF. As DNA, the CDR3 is TGTGCCATCAGCGACAGGGGCTCAAATCAGCCCCAGCATTTT.

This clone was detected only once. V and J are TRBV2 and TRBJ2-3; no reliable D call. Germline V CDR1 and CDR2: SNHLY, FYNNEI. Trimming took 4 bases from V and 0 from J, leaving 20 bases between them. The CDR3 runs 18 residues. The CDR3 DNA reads TGTGCCAGCAGTGGATTCGGTAATCTCATGAGTAGCACAGATACGCAGTATTTT. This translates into CASSGFGNLMSSTDTQYF.

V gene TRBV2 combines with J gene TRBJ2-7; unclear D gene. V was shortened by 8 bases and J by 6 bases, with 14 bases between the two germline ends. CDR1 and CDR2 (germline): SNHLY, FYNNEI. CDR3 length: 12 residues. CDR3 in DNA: TGTGCCAGCTCGGCAGAGGTCCGCGAGCAGTACTTC. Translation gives CASSAEVREQYF.

The CDR3 here is CASSLAGTENYEQYF. CDR3 nucleotide sequence: TGCGCCAGCAGCTTGGCCGGGACAGAGAACTACGAGCAGTACTTC. The rearrangement uses TRBV5-1 and TRBJ2-7, with TRBD1 identical over 7 bases. The CDR3 spans 15 residues. After removal of 0 bases from V and 3 bases from J, the junction contained 6 bases not matched to a gene. Germline CDR1 reads SGHRS; CDR2 reads YFSETQ. Full variable domain (remainder filled in from reference TRBV5-1 and TRBJ2-7): KAGVTQTPRYLIKTRGQQVTLSCSPISGHRSVSWYQQTPGQGLQFLFEYFSETQRNKGNFPGRFSGRQFSNSRSEMNVSTLELGDSALYLCASSLAGTENYEQYFGPGTRLTVT.

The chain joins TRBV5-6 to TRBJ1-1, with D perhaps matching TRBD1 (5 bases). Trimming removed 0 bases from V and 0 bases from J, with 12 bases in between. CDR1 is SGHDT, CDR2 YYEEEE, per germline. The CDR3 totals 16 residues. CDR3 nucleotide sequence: TGTGCCAGCAGCTTGGGGCCGGGGCGGGTGAACACTGAAGCTTTCTTT. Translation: CASSLGPGRVNTEAFF.

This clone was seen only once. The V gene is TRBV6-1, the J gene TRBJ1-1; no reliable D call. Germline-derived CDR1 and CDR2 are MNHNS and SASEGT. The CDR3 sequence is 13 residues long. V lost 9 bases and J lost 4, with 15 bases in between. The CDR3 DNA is TGTGCCAGTCCACGGGCGATAATCACTGAAGCTTTCTTT. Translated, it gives CASPRAIITEAFF.

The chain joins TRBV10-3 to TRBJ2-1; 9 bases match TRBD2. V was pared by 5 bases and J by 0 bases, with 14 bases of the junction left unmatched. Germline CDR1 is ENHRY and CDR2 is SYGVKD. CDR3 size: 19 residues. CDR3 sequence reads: CAISLGYTSGSSSYNEQFF. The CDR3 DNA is TGTGCCATCAGTTTAGGGTATACTAGCGGGTCGAGCTCCTACAATGAGCAGTTCTTC.

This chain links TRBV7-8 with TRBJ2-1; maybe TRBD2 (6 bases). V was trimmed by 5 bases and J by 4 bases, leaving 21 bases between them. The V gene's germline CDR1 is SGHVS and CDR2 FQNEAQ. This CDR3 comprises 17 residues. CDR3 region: CASSPRTTIGPYNEQFF. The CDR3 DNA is TGTGCCAGCAGCCCGCGGACTACCATAGGTCCGTACAATGAGCAGTTCTTC.

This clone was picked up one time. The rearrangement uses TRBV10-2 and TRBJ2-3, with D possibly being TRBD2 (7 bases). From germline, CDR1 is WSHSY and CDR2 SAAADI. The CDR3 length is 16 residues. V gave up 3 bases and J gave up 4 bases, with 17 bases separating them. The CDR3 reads CASSDLRGGRADTQYF. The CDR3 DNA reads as TGCGCCAGCAGTGACTTAAGGGGGGGCCGGGCAGATACGCAGTATTTT.

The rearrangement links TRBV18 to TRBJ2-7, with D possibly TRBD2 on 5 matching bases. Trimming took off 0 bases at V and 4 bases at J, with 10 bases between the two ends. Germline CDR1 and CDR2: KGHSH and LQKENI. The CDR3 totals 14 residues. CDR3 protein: CASSPPLPGYEQYF. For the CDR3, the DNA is TGTGCCAGCTCACCACCGTTGCCGGGGTACGAGCAGTACTTC.

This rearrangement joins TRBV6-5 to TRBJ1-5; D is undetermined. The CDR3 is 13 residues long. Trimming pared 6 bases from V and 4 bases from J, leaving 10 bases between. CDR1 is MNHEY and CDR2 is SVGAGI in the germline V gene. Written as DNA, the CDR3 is TGTGCCAGCAGCTCCGCGAGGAATCAGCCCCAGCATTTT. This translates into CASSSARNQPQHF.

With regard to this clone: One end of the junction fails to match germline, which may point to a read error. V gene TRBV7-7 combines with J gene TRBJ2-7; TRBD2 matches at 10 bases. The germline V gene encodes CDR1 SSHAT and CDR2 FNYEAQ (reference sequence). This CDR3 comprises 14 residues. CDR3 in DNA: TGTGCTAGCAGCTTAGGGACTAGCGTCGGCGAGCAGTACTTC. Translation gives CASSLGTSVGEQYF.